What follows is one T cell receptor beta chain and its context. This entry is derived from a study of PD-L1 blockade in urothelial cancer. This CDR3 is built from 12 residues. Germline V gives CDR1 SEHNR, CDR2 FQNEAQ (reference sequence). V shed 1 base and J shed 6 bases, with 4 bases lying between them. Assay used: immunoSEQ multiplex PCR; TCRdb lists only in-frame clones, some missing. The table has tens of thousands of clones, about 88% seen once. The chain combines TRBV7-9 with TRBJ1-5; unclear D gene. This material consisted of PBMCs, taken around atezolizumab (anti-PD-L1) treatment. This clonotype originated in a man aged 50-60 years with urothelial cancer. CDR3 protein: CASSLGSQPQHF. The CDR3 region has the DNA TGTGCCAGCAGCTTAGGGAGTCAGCCCCAGCATTTT.